What follows are 21 T cell receptor beta chains derived from one specimen sequenced in a study of regulatory T cells in long-lasting Graves disease. Arm-PCR of CDR3 regions and iRepertoire HTBI primers were used to build TCR beta libraries. TCRdb reanalysed the multiplex PCR reads using MiXCR and keeps one entry per CDR3 protein. Among around 400,000 distinct CDR3 sequences listed, approximately 16% were seen once. This sample's time point: newly diagnosed GD, antithyroid drugs for less than 3 months. From RNA extracted from PBMCs, the TCR library was made. These data were likewise used in another study, on T cells in Graves' hyperthyroidism and ophthalmopathy.

Sequencing was performed on peripheral blood mononuclear cells (PBMCs), taken at new diagnosis, from a patient treated with antithyroid drugs. The source of these receptors is a middle-aged woman with Graves disease.

This clonotype was found many times. One end of the junction is discordant with germline, which a read error may explain. This chain links TRBV11-3 with TRBJ2-1; tentatively, D is TRBD2 (6 bases). Germline V gene lookup returns CDR1 SGHNT and CDR2 YENEEA. CDR3 length: 18 amino acids. This CDR3 is CASSFLGRPGEYYNKQFF. The DNA of the CDR3 is TGTGCCAGCAGCTTTCTGGGACGCCCGGGGGAATACTACAATAAGCAGTTCTTC.

This clonotype was recorded many times. The chain uses TRBV6-1 and TRBJ1-2; possible D gene TRBD1, 6 bases. The V end was cut by 6 bases, the J end by 4 bases, with 12 bases between. Germline values: CDR1 MNHNS, CDR2 SASEGT. The CDR3 sequence is 13 residues long. The CDR3 loop is CASSQVQGYGYTF. The CDR3 DNA sequence: TGTGCCAGCAGCCAAGTACAGGGCTATGGCTACACCTTC.

The table lists this clonotype with many counts. At one boundary the junction diverges from the germline segment, which might be a read error. This chain uses TRBV5-1 with TRBJ2-3; 13 nucleotides line up with TRBD2. The CDR3 has 16 residues. Per the germline V gene, CDR1 is SGHRS and CDR2 is YFSETQ. CDR3 in amino acids: CASSLGLAGDTDTQYF. The CDR3 coding sequence is TGTGCCAGCAGTCTCGGACTAGCGGGAGACACAGATACGCAGTATTTT.

This clonotype was observed at least ten times. This chain links TRBV28 with TRBJ2-1; D may be TRBD2 (7 bases). The assigned J gene may be wrong: the sequence end matches TRBJ2-5 better. The CDR3 contains 14 residues. Per the germline V gene, CDR1 is MDHEN and CDR2 is SYDVKM. Here the CDR3 DNA reads TGTGCCAGCACCAGGGGTGGGGGGGAAGAGACCCAGTACTTC. It is translated as CASTRGGGEETQYF.

This clonotype has at least ten counts. The CDR3 protein is CASSEGTSVYNEQFF. In DNA form, the CDR3 reads TGTGCCAGCAGTGAAGGGACTAGCGTCTACAATGAGCAGTTCTTC. The chain recombines TRBV2 with TRBJ2-1, with 9 bases that match TRBD2. Trimming at V came to 1 base and at J to 3 bases, leaving 1 base not matched to a gene. The CDR3 loop spans 15 amino acids. Germline CDR1 and CDR2: SNHLY and FYNNEI. The whole variable domain, remainder taken from reference TRBV2 and TRBJ2-1, is EPEVTQTPSHQVTQMGQEVILRCVPISNHLYFYWYRQILGQKVEFLVSFYNNEISEKSEIFDDQFSVERPDGSNFTLKIRSTKLEDSAMYFCASSEGTSVYNEQFFGPGTRLTVL.

This clonotype was picked up many times. In DNA form, the CDR3 reads TGTGCCAGCAGTTTCCTCAGGGGCGGGAGGAAAGAGACCCAGTACTTC. This gives the protein CASSFLRGGRKETQYF. The chain carries TRBV12-3 or TRBV12-4 and TRBJ2-5, with 8 bases lining up with TRBD2. The CDR3 contains 16 residues. The trim removed 3 bases at V and 3 bases at J, leaving 9 bases unmatched.

This rearrangement joins TRBV28 to TRBJ1-5; TRBD1 matches 10 bases. CDR3 length: 17 residues. The germline V gene encodes CDR1 MDHEN and CDR2 SYDVKM. Trimming removed 1 base from V and 7 bases from J; junction bases left unmatched: 10. Here the CDR3 reads CASSLSGQGRRGQPQHF. The CDR3 DNA reads as TGTGCCAGCAGTTTATCGGGACAGGGGCGGAGGGGGCAGCCCCAGCATTTT.

This clonotype was seen repeatedly, ten times or more. J is TRBJ1-5 and V is TRBV28, with no clear D. Deletions cut 2 bases from V and 4 bases from J, with 12 bases between. From germline, CDR1 is MDHEN and CDR2 SYDVKM. This CDR3 spans 15 amino acids. CDR3 amino acids: CASSLTSGRNQPQHF. In DNA form, the CDR3 reads TGTGCCAGCAGTTTAACTTCCGGACGGAATCAGCCCCAGCATTTT.

In this sample, this clonotype turned up many times. The V call is TRBV5-1, the J call TRBJ2-1; 11 bases fit TRBD1. CDR3 length: 17 amino acids. Germline-derived CDR1 and CDR2 are SGHRS and YFSETQ. The ends lost 1 base at V and 7 bases at J; junction bases unmatched: 10. CDR3: CASSLTYYRDRGNEQFF. DNA of the CDR3: TGCGCCAGCAGCTTGACCTATTACAGGGACAGGGGGAATGAGCAGTTCTTC.

In this sample, this clonotype turned up a few times. A much larger clone sits a single nucleotide away, making a read error possible. The chain has TRBV11-2 and TRBJ2-7; maybe TRBD2 (5 bases). The germline V gene has CDR1 SGHAT and CDR2 FQNNGV. The CDR3 spans 14 residues. CDR3 sequence (DNA): TGTGTCAGCAGCTTAGTCACATCTGGCGGGGAGCAGTACTTC. Translating gives CVSSLVTSGGEQYF.

This clonotype occurred many times. The CDR3 DNA is TGTGCCAGCAGTGACTGCGCGGCAACTAATGAAAAACTGTTTTTT. Translation: CASSDCAATNEKLFF. This chain links TRBV6-4 with TRBJ1-4; D is unresolved. Trimming cost V 1 base and J 0 bases, with 6 bases left between them. CDR1 and CDR2 (germline): MRHNA, SNTAGT. The CDR3 contains 15 residues.

This clonotype was seen ten or more times. The V gene is TRBV28, the J gene TRBJ2-1, with TRBD1 identical over 7 bases. The CDR3 sequence is 17 residues long. CDR1 is MDHEN and CDR2 is SYDVKM in the germline V gene. After removal of 6 bases from V and 7 bases from J, the junction contained 18 bases not matched to a gene. CDR3 region: CASSALRRGGGYNEQFF. The CDR3 bases are TGTGCCAGCAGCGCCCTCCGACGAGGGGGCGGTTATAATGAGCAGTTCTTC.

Only a few counts were recorded for this clonotype. This sequence joins TRBV18 and TRBJ2-2, with D perhaps matching TRBD2 (6 bases). Germline V lookup: CDR1 KGHSH, CDR2 LQKENI. The CDR3 spans 16 residues. V shed 3 bases and J shed 5 bases, with 16 bases lying between them. CDR3 in amino acids: CASSPLRGTGTGELFF. The CDR3 bases are TGTGCCAGCTCACCCTTACGGGGGACCGGGACCGGGGAGCTGTTTTTT.

The sample holds many counts of this clonotype. CDR3 residues: CASSPGAGWPPDTQYF. The DNA of the CDR3 is TGTGCCAGCAGTCCCGGGGCAGGTTGGCCCCCAGATACGCAGTATTTT. V is TRBV28 and J is TRBJ2-3; D may be TRBD1 or TRBD2 (5 bases each). V was trimmed by 5 bases and J by 4 bases, leaving 19 bases between them. The CDR3 runs to 16 residues. Germline V CDR1 and CDR2: MDHEN, SYDVKM. The variable domain in full, with the rest retrieved from reference TRBV28 and TRBJ2-3, is DVKVTQSSRYLVKRTGEKVFLECVQDMDHENMFWYRQDPGLGLRLIYFSYDVKMKEKGDIPEGYSVSREKKERFSLILESASTNQTSMYLCASSPGAGWPPDTQYFGPGTRLTVL.

This clonotype was detected a few times. This CDR3 is CSPDRGHEQYF. The DNA of the CDR3 is TGCAGCCCCGACAGGGGCCACGAGCAGTACTTC. The V call is TRBV29-1, the J call TRBJ2-7; 8 positions match TRBD1. CDR3 length equals 11 residues. The germline gives CDR1 SQVTM, CDR2 ANQGSEA. Trimming took 8 bases from V and 5 from J; bases not matched to a gene: 5.

The V gene is TRBV20-1, the J gene TRBJ1-1, with D possibly TRBD1 on 5 matching bases. The CDR3 spans 13 residues. V lost 2 bases, J lost 3 bases, and 10 bases lay in between. Germline CDR1 DFQATT, CDR2 SNEGSKA (reference sequence). CDR3 loop: CSARRGRDTEAFF. In nucleotides, the CDR3 is TGCAGTGCTAGAAGGGGAAGAGACACTGAAGCTTTCTTT.

The V gene is TRBV29-1, the J gene TRBJ2-1; the match to TRBD1 covers 9 bases. The length of the CDR3 is 13 residues. After removal of 5 bases from V and 9 bases from J, the junction contained 8 bases not matched to a gene. CDR1 is SQVTM and CDR2 is ANQGSEA in the germline V gene. The CDR3 spells CSVNGTGFLEQFF. The CDR3 coding sequence is TGCAGCGTTAACGGGACAGGGTTTCTTGAGCAGTTCTTC.

This clonotype was picked up many times. The chain has TRBV7-9 and TRBJ2-1; no clear D gene. V was clipped by 5 bases and J by 7 bases, with 12 bases between them. The CDR3 length is 13 residues. The V gene's germline CDR1 is SEHNR and CDR2 FQNEAQ (reference sequence). CDR3 coding DNA: TGTGCCAGCAGCCACGCGATGGTTAATGAGCAGTTCTTC. Its protein is CASSHAMVNEQFF. Using reference TRBV7-9 and TRBJ2-1 for the parts outside the CDR3, the full variable domain is DTGVSQNPRHKITKRGQNVTFRCDPISEHNRLYWYRQTLGQGPEFLTYFQNEAQLEKSRLLSDRFSAERPKGSFSTLEIQRTEQGDSAMYLCASSHAMVNEQFFGPGTRLTVL.

This clonotype was observed a handful of times. In DNA, the CDR3 is TGCAGTGCTAGAGAATACGGGGGACGGCTGAACACTGAAGCTTTCTTT. Protein: CSAREYGGRLNTEAFF. The chain employs TRBV20-1 and TRBJ1-1; D is perhaps TRBD1 (5 bases). CDR3 size: 16 residues. Trimming took off 0 bases at V and 0 bases at J, with 14 bases between the two ends. Germline lookup yields CDR1 DFQATT and CDR2 SNEGSKA (reference sequence).

This clonotype came up many times. V and J are TRBV11-3 and TRBJ2-3; no reliable D call. The length of the CDR3 is 14 residues. The germline V gene encodes CDR1 SGHNT and CDR2 YENEEA. V lost 1 base and J lost 2, with 7 bases in between. The CDR3 DNA is TGTGCCAGCAGCTTAGGAGAGAACACAGATACGCAGTATTTT. This encodes CASSLGENTDTQYF.

This clonotype was detected ten times or more. V gene TRBV2 combines with J gene TRBJ2-7; D perhaps matches TRBD2 (5 bases). This CDR3 has 14 amino acids. Trimming took 5 bases from V and 6 from J, leaving 17 bases between them. Germline CDR1 reads SNHLY; CDR2 reads FYNNEI. CDR3 bases: TGTGCCAGCAGTAAGGAGGTAATTATGAGCGAGCAGTACTTC. Its protein product is CASSKEVIMSEQYF.